Listed below are T cell receptor beta chains from one sample, sequenced in a study of blood T cell repertoires in COVID-19. Libraries were prepared by immunoSEQ multiplex PCR; TCRdb keeps only in-frame clonotypes and omits some of them. The data show approximately 350,000 clones, around 86% seen once. The sample taken for sequencing was PBMCs or T cells enriched from blood (not recorded which). These receptors all come from a woman in her fifties or sixties who had recovered from COVID-19. Each CDR3 is given with its conserved first and last residue. The order of the fields is clone size, J gene, D gene, V gene, CDR3 DNA, CDR3 protein. D genes are given only for firm matches. Where a row states a size, it is once, few, many or the class of an expanded clone; other rows omit it.

- | TRBJ2-1 | - | TRBV29-1 | TGCAGCGTCGCACCCCGGGGGACCGACAATGAGCAGTTCTTC | CSVAPRGTDNEQFF
few | TRBJ1-5 | - | TRBV10-3 | TGTGCCATCAGTCCAGGGAAAGGAGATCAGCCCCAGCATTTT | CAISPGKGDQPQHF
- | TRBJ2-1 | TRBD2 | TRBV20-1 | TGCAGTGCTAGTAGGGGACTAGCGGACTACAATGAGCAGTTCTTC | CSASRGLADYNEQFF
few | TRBJ1-5 | TRBD1 | TRBV28 | TGTGCCAGCAGTGATGACAGGGGCTTTGGCAATCAGCCCCAGCATTTT | CASSDDRGFGNQPQHF
once | TRBJ1-3 | - | TRBV11-2 | TGTGCCAGCAGCTTAGATTTGGGACAAGGAAACACCATATATTTT | CASSLDLGQGNTIYF
once | TRBJ1-5 | - | TRBV19 | TGTGCCAGTAGTATCATGGACAGCAGTAATAGCAATCAGCCCCAGCATTTT | CASSIMDSSNSNQPQHF
- | TRBJ2-1 | TRBD2 | TRBV24-1 | TGTGCCACCTCCGGGGGGGGGCTTCACAATGAGCAGTTCTTC | CATSGGGLHNEQFF
few | TRBJ1-2 | - | TRBV19 | TGTGCCAGTAGCCTGCGGGAAAGGACGGGCTATGGCTACACCTTC | CASSLRERTGYGYTF
- | TRBJ1-5 | - | TRBV29-1 | TGCAGCGTTGACCCAGCGCGCCGCGGGGATCCCAATCAGCCCCAGCATTTT | CSVDPARRGDPNQPQHF
- | TRBJ1-1 | TRBD1 | TRBV2 | TGTGCCAGCAGTGAATCGACAGGGCATGAAGCTTTCTTT | CASSESTGHEAFF
- | TRBJ1-5 | - | TRBV7-2 | TGTGCCAGCAGCGCAGGAATCGCACGGCAGCCCCAGCATTTT | CASSAGIARQPQHF
- | TRBJ2-2 | TRBD2 | TRBV5-1 | TGCGCCAGCAGCTTCGGTATAGCGGGGGGACCCGGGGAGCTGTTTTTT | CASSFGIAGGPGELFF
- | TRBJ2-5 | TRBD2 | TRBV9 | TGTGCCAGCAGCACCCCCTTTGAAGCTAGCGGGAGGGCCCGGGAGACCCAGTACTTC | CASSTPFEASGRARETQYF
- | TRBJ2-4 | TRBD2 | TRBV11-2 | TGTGCCAGCTCGGGGGGGTACATTCAGTACTTC | CASSGGYIQYF
- | TRBJ1-2 | TRBD1 | TRBV6-5 | TGTGCCAGCAGTCCCGGGACAGGGGATGGCTACACCTTC | CASSPGTGDGYTF
- | TRBJ1-5 | - | TRBV7-2 | TGTGCCAGCAGCTTGGGTGGAGTATGGAATCAGCCCCAGCATTTT | CASSLGGVWNQPQHF
- | TRBJ1-2 | - | TRBV4-1 | TGCGCCAGCAGCCCTGGGGAGAATAACTATGGCTACACCTTC | CASSPGENNYGYTF
- | TRBJ1-6 | - | TRBV6-2/TRBV6-3 | TGTGCCAGCAGTACTAGCTCCTATAATTCACCCCTCCACTTT | CASSTSSYNSPLHF
once | TRBJ2-1 | TRBD2 | TRBV3-1/TRBV3-2 | TGTGCCAGCAGGTATGGACTAGCGGGAGACAATGAGCAGTTCTTC | CASRYGLAGDNEQFF
- | TRBJ1-6 | TRBD1 | TRBV30 | TGTGCCTGGAGTGACACTACGACAGGGTGGGTGGATAATTCACCCCTCCACTTT | CAWSDTTTGWVDNSPLHF
- | TRBJ1-1 | TRBD1 | TRBV7-2 | TGTGCCAGCAGCTTCCTCCCGGGACAGAGGAACACTGAAGCTTTCTTT | CASSFLPGQRNTEAFF
- | TRBJ1-2 | - | TRBV3-1/TRBV3-2 | TGTGCCAGCAGCCAAGAGACAAGGGGGTATGGCTACACCTTC | CASSQETRGYGYTF
- | TRBJ2-5 | - | TRBV3-1/TRBV3-2 | TGTGCCAGCAGCCAAGAATTCAGTATTCTCCAAGAGACCCAGTACTTC | CASSQEFSILQETQYF
- | TRBJ1-2 | TRBD1 | TRBV12-3/TRBV12-4 | TGTGCCAGCAGTTTACACAGGGGTGGCTACACCTTC | CASSLHRGGYTF
- | TRBJ2-1 | - | TRBV4-1 | TGCGCCAGCAGCCAAGAAGGACCGGGGTACAATGAGCAGTTCTTC | CASSQEGPGYNEQFF
- | TRBJ1-5 | TRBD1 | TRBV2 | TGTGCCAGCATGAGGGACAGAAACAAAAATCAGCCCCAGCATTTT | CASMRDRNKNQPQHF
- | TRBJ1-2 | - | TRBV6-2/TRBV6-3 | TGTGCCAGCAGTAGACCTCCCTCGGGCCAGGGTGGCTACACCTTC | CASSRPPSGQGGYTF
- | TRBJ1-5 | TRBD1 | TRBV19 | TGTGCCAGTAGTATAGATAGGGCGACAGGGATGAACCAGCCCCAGCATTTT | CASSIDRATGMNQPQHF
few | TRBJ1-2 | - | TRBV6-5 | TGTGCCAGCAAGCCGTTGGGGCGCACGGGTGGCTACACCTTC | CASKPLGRTGGYTF
once | TRBJ1-5 | - | TRBV27 | TGTGCCAGCAGTTTAAGGGAGAGTCAGCCCCAGCATTTT | CASSLRESQPQHF
- | TRBJ1-1 | - | TRBV15 | TGTGCCACCAGCAGAGATTTTACAGGGAACACTGAAGCTTTCTTT | CATSRDFTGNTEAFF
- | TRBJ2-7 | - | TRBV5-1 | TGCGCCAGCAGCTTGTCCGCGCAAACCTACGAGCAGTACTTC | CASSLSAQTYEQYF
- | TRBJ2-7 | - | TRBV30 | TGTGCCTGGAGCCAGACTCACGAGCAGTACTTC | CAWSQTHEQYF
few | TRBJ1-3 | - | TRBV27 | TGTGCCAGCAGTTTATTGGGGGGGACCTCTGGAAACACCATATATTTT | CASSLLGGTSGNTIYF
once | TRBJ1-2 | TRBD1 | TRBV5-1 | TGCGCCAGCAGCCCCGACAGGGGAAGGAGCGATGGCTACACCTTC | CASSPDRGRSDGYTF
- | TRBJ1-6 | - | TRBV14 | TGTGCCAGCAGCCAAGCGCAGGGTGAAAATTCACCCCTCCACTTT | CASSQAQGENSPLHF
- | TRBJ2-7 | - | TRBV7-9 | TGTGCCAGCAGCTCGACAGGCTACGAGCAGTACTTC | CASSSTGYEQYF